The 14 T cell receptor beta chains listed next were all sequenced from one sample in a study of beta chain features in type 1 diabetes. The investigators reverse transcribed all of the isolated RNA, so they sequenced expressed TCRB transcripts. TCRdb's copy holds only in-frame clones and misses some; the assay was immunoSEQ multiplex PCR. Of about 130,000 clones in the sample, 7% to 10% were seen once. The sample taken for sequencing was central memory CD4+ T cells from blood. Source of these receptors: a man younger than 30 in good health.

This clone was seen many times. This chain links TRBV2 with TRBJ1-2, with 7 bases aligning to TRBD1. This CDR3 has 14 amino acids. Germline V gene sequence: CDR1 SNHLY, CDR2 FYNNEI. V shed 9 bases and J 4 bases; nucleotides not matched to a gene: 11. The DNA of the CDR3 is TGTGCCAGTGAGGAAGGACAGGTGTCCTATGGCTACACCTTC. The encoded protein is CASEEGQVSYGYTF.

This chain uses TRBV7-9 with TRBJ1-5; 8 bases fit TRBD1. The CDR3 is made up of 16 amino acids. With V trimmed by 3 bases and J by 1 base, 5 bases remained unmatched. The germline gives CDR1 SEHNR, CDR2 FQNEAQ (reference sequence). The CDR3 DNA sequence: TGTGCCAGCAGCTTTGGAGGACAGGGAAGCAATCAGCCCCAGCATTTT. Translated, it gives CASSFGGQGSNQPQHF.

The chain recombines TRBV4-3 with TRBJ2-7; TRBD1 aligns across 8 bases. The CDR3 covers 14 residues. Germline-derived CDR1 and CDR2 are LGHNA and YSLEER. Losses at the gene ends were 1 base for V and 4 bases for J; bases not matched to a gene: 3. CDR3 coding DNA: TGCGCCAGCAGCCAAGTAACAGGGGGGTACGAGCAGTACTTC. As protein: CASSQVTGGYEQYF.

This chain uses TRBV28 with TRBJ2-2, with TRBD1 identical over 10 bases. The CDR3 length is 16 residues. From germline, CDR1 is MDHEN and CDR2 SYDVKM. V was clipped by 2 bases and J by 5 bases; unmatched bases: 5. DNA of the CDR3: TGTGCCAGCAGTTTACGGACAGGGGGAGGGACCGGGGAGCTGTTTTTT. Translating gives CASSLRTGGGTGELFF.

The chain links TRBV11-3 to TRBJ2-2, with 7 bases identical to TRBD1. The CDR3 consists of 16 residues. V was pared by 5 bases and J by 5 bases, with 11 bases of the junction left unmatched. CDR1 and CDR2 from the germline V gene are SGHNT and YENEEA. This chain's CDR3 is CASSPTGILVTGELFF. DNA for the CDR3: TGTGCCAGCAGCCCGACAGGGATTTTGGTAACCGGGGAGCTGTTTTTT. The entire variable domain, with the rest obtained from reference TRBV11-3 and TRBJ2-2, is as follows: EAGVVQSPRYKIIEKKQPVAFWCNPISGHNTLYWYLQNLGQGPELLIRYENEEAVDDSQLPKDRFSAERLKGVDSTLKIQPAELGDSAVYLCASSPTGILVTGELFFGEGSRLTVL.

This chain uses TRBV7-8 with TRBJ2-3; tentatively, D is TRBD2 (7 bases). The CDR3 has 16 residues. The ends were cut back, 6 bases at V and 4 bases at J, with 20 bases in the middle. CDR1 is SGHVS and CDR2 is FQNEAQ in the germline V gene. The CDR3 reads CASSLGGRGLSDTQYF. In DNA form, the CDR3 reads TGTGCCAGCAGTCTGGGGGGGCGGGGTCTATCAGATACGCAGTATTTT.

The genes are TRBV5-4 and TRBJ2-3, with 8 bases matching TRBD2. The trim removed 2 bases at V and 5 bases at J, leaving 4 bases unmatched. There are 14 residues in the CDR3. In germline, CDR1 is SGHNT, CDR2 YYREEE (reference sequence). The CDR3 region is CASSFGGAIDTQYF. As DNA, the CDR3 is TGTGCCAGCAGCTTCGGGGGGGCTATAGATACGCAGTATTTT.

The rearrangement uses TRBV30 and TRBJ1-3; no definite D call. Trimming removed 3 bases from V and 1 base from J, with 16 bases in between. The CDR3 runs 16 residues. Germline V gene sequence: CDR1 GTSNPN, CDR2 SVGIG (reference sequence). The CDR3, as DNA: TGTGCCTGGAGCCTCTCAGGAGGACGGTCTGGAAACACCATATATTTT. Encoded protein: CAWSLSGGRSGNTIYF.

This clone was seen more than once but under ten times. The chain uses TRBV7-9 and TRBJ2-7; D call uncertain. Trimming removed 1 base at V and 0 bases at J, with 7 bases between. The V gene's germline CDR1 is SEHNR and CDR2 FQNEAQ (reference sequence). This CDR3 is built from 14 residues. CDR3 DNA sequence: TGTGCCAGCAGCTTAGACAGTTACTCCTACGAGCAGTACTTC. Translation: CASSLDSYSYEQYF.

This clone has more than one count but fewer than ten. CDR3 nucleotides: TGTGCCAGCAGTGAAGCCCGACAGCAAGAGACCCAGTACTTC. Residues: CASSEARQQETQYF. The V gene is TRBV6-1, the J gene TRBJ2-5; tentative D call: TRBD1 (5 bases). The CDR3 is made up of 14 amino acids. Deletions cut 0 bases from V and 2 bases from J, with 7 bases between. Looked up from germline, CDR1 is MNHNS and CDR2 is SASEGT.

CDR3 protein: CASSLDRGQETQYF. The CDR3 nucleotides read TGTGCCAGCAGCTTAGACCGGGGCCAAGAGACCCAGTACTTC. This chain joins TRBV7-6 and TRBJ2-5; D may be TRBD2 (5 bases). The CDR3 spans 14 residues. Germline assignment: CDR1 SGHVS and CDR2 FNYEAQ. V shed 1 base and J shed 1 base, with 7 bases lying between them.

This clone showed up just a few times. V gene TRBV10-3 combines with J gene TRBJ2-5, with 7 bases that match TRBD1. The J segment lost 5 bases and the V segment lost 0 bases, leaving 3 bases of the junction unmatched. Germline CDR1 reads ENHRY; CDR2 reads SYGVKD. This CDR3 region has 14 residues. CDR3: CAISESGRGETQYF. In DNA form, the CDR3 reads TGTGCCATCAGTGAGTCGGGCAGGGGGGAGACCCAGTACTTC.

This clone was recorded a few times. The chain couples TRBV6-1 to TRBJ1-2; maybe TRBD1 (6 bases). Germline V gene data show CDR1 as MNHNS and CDR2 as SASEGT. V gave up 1 base and J gave up 1 base, with 10 bases separating them. The CDR3 has 15 amino acids. The CDR3 DNA reads TGTGCCAGCAGTGAAGTAGGACAGATTAACTATGGCTACACCTTC. It translates to CASSEVGQINYGYTF.

This clone was recorded a few times. This chain connects TRBV5-5 to TRBJ1-2, with D uncertain. This CDR3 has 14 residues. CDR1 and CDR2 from the germline V gene are SGHKS and YYEKEE (reference sequence). The germline V and J ends were trimmed by 4 bases and 0 bases, with 10 bases remaining between them. CDR3 residues: CASSETTTNYGYTF. CDR3 nucleotide sequence: TGTGCCAGCAGCGAAACAACAACTAACTATGGCTACACCTTC.